The 16 T cell receptor beta chains listed next were all sequenced from one sample in a study of blood T cells in healthy people across ages. Primed by a sample-barcoded 5' primer and a J-beta primer mix, a second PCR proceeded for about 6 to 11 cycles. A single record per CDR3 protein comes from TCRdb applying MiXCR to the 5' RACE reads. This table holds roughly 2 million distinct CDR3 sequences, about 49% found once. Sequenced material: blood. These TCRs come from a woman in her forties in good health.

This clonotype showed up just a few times. The J gene is TRBJ2-7, the V gene TRBV7-2; D is unclear. V was pared by 1 base and J by 0 bases, with 7 bases between. Per germline, CDR1 SGHTA and CDR2 FQGNSA. The CDR3 length is 14 residues. The CDR3 sequence: CASSLGESSYEQYF. CDR3 nucleotides: TGTGCCAGCAGCTTAGGAGAAAGCTCCTACGAGCAGTACTTC.

The chain links TRBV18 to TRBJ1-2; unclear D gene. V was cut by 5 bases and J by 4 bases, with 14 bases left in between. The germline CDR1 and CDR2 sequences are KGHSH and LQKENI. The CDR3 covers 14 residues. DNA of the CDR3: TGTGCCAGCTCATCGTTAGAGGGTACCTATGGCTACACCTTC. It encodes CASSSLEGTYGYTF. Filled out from reference TRBV18 and TRBJ1-2, the complete variable domain reads NAGVMQNPRHLVRRRGQEARLRCSPMKGHSHVYWYRQLPEEGLKFMVYLQKENIIDESGMPKERFSAEFPKEGPSILRIQQVVRGDSAAYFCASSSLEGTYGYTFGSGTRLTVV.

The V and J genes are TRBV20-1 and TRBJ2-1; 8 bases are shared with TRBD1. From germline, CDR1 is DFQATT and CDR2 SNEGSKA (reference sequence). V was pared by 1 base and J by 7 bases, with 12 bases of the junction left unmatched. The CDR3 runs to 16 residues. In DNA, the CDR3 is TGCAGTGCTAGAGGTCCGGGACAGGAGGTGCTGAATGAGCAGTTCTTC. Protein product: CSARGPGQEVLNEQFF.

The rearrangement links TRBV20-1 to TRBJ2-1; D ambiguous. The CDR3 runs 14 residues. Germline V CDR1 and CDR2: DFQATT, SNEGSKA (reference sequence). The V gene lost 6 bases and the J gene lost 3 bases, with 15 bases spanning the gap. CDR3 amino acids: CSAPLGSLYNEQFF. Written as DNA, the CDR3 is TGCAGTGCGCCCCTTGGCAGCCTCTACAATGAGCAGTTCTTC.

The rearrangement joins TRBV29-1 to TRBJ2-1; D is ambiguous. The J call is uncertain, as TRBJ2-7 better fits the DNA end. Germline-derived CDR1 and CDR2 are SQVTM and ANQGSEA. This CDR3 is 12 amino acids long. The CDR3 DNA reads TGCAGCGTTGGCGATGCCTACAATGAGCAGTACTTC. It is translated as CSVGDAYNEQYF.

V and J are TRBV7-9 and TRBJ1-2; D is uncertain. The CDR3 sequence is 14 residues long. V shed 5 bases and J shed 2 bases, with 12 bases lying between them. Germline V gene lookup returns CDR1 SEHNR and CDR2 FQNEAQ (reference sequence). In nucleotides, the CDR3 is TGTGCCAGCAGCCGAGTGGACGGCAACTATGGCTACACCTTC. Translated: CASSRVDGNYGYTF.

The chain uses TRBV3-1 and TRBJ2-5; TRBD2 aligns across 16 bases. With V trimmed by 4 bases and J by 11 bases, 22 bases remained unmatched. CDR3 length equals 20 residues. The germline V gene encodes CDR1 LGHDT and CDR2 YNNKEL (reference sequence). The CDR3: CASSLIGTSGGGPSYNEQYF. The CDR3 DNA reads as TGTGCCAGCAGCCTTATCGGGACTAGCGGGGGGGGCCCCTCCTACAATGAGCAGTACTTC.

This rearrangement joins TRBV7-9 to TRBJ2-3; D is uncertain. The CDR3 is 19 amino acids. The V gene lost 5 bases and the J gene lost 2 bases, with 26 bases spanning the gap. Germline CDR1 and CDR2: SEHNR and FQNEAQ (reference sequence). This CDR3 reads CASSPQRQLPNFVTDTQYF. CDR3 in DNA: TGTGCCAGCAGCCCCCAGAGGCAGCTCCCCAATTTCGTCACAGATACGCAGTATTTT.

The genes are TRBV7-2 and TRBJ2-1; weak D call: TRBD1 (5 bases). CDR1 and CDR2 from the germline V gene are SGHTA and FQGNSA. This CDR3 has 15 residues. The ends were cut back, 2 bases at V and 4 bases at J, with 12 bases in the middle. The CDR3 reads CASSLSGLPYNEQFF. The CDR3 DNA reads TGTGCCAGCAGCTTATCAGGGCTCCCTTACAATGAGCAGTTCTTC.

The chain carries TRBV18 and TRBJ1-4; D gene ambiguous. V was shortened by 7 bases and J by 7 bases, with 13 bases between the two germline ends. The CDR3 has 13 residues. CDR1 and CDR2 from the germline V gene are KGHSH and LQKENI. The CDR3 is CASLPGQAEKLFF. CDR3 nucleotides: TGTGCCAGCTTACCCGGGCAGGCTGAAAAACTGTTTTTT.

V gene TRBV15 combines with J gene TRBJ2-5, with D possibly being TRBD1 (6 bases). Trimming stripped 0 bases from V and 10 bases from J, with 21 bases between. Germline V gene lookup returns CDR1 LNHNV and CDR2 YYDKDF (reference sequence). CDR3 length: 16 amino acids. The CDR3 sequence is CATSRDRSQDSQLQYF. Here the CDR3 DNA reads TGTGCCACCAGCAGAGATCGTTCCCAGGACAGCCAGCTCCAGTACTTC.

The chain is built from TRBV27 and TRBJ2-5; unclear D gene. Trimming removed 6 bases from V and 3 bases from J, with 14 bases in between. In germline, CDR1 is MNHEY, CDR2 SMNVEV (reference sequence). The CDR3 length is 14 residues. The CDR3 DNA is TGTGCCAGCAGACTCACTTACCACAAAGAGACCCAGTACTTC. Amino acids: CASRLTYHKETQYF.

This clonotype was found a few times. The rearrangement joins TRBV3-1 to TRBJ2-7; D call uncertain. This CDR3 contains 14 residues. V lost 4 bases, J lost 0 bases, and 10 bases lay in between. Germline CDR1 LGHDT, CDR2 YNNKEL (reference sequence). This CDR3 is CASSPTTTSYEQYF. CDR3 DNA sequence: TGTGCCAGCAGCCCAACGACCACCTCCTACGAGCAGTACTTC.

This clonotype was recorded once. This chain joins TRBV11-2 and TRBJ2-7; tentative D call: TRBD1 (6 bases). V was trimmed by 6 bases and J by 4 bases, leaving 10 bases between them. The CDR3 extends over 12 amino acids. Germline V gene sequence: CDR1 SGHAT, CDR2 FQNNGV. Written as DNA, the CDR3 is TGTGCCAGCAGTACAGGGATGTACGAGCAGTACTTC. Its translation is CASSTGMYEQYF.

This chain joins TRBV11-2 and TRBJ2-1, with TRBD1 matching over 7 bases. The germline gives CDR1 SGHAT, CDR2 FQNNGV. CDR3 length: 18 amino acids. Trimming took 1 base from V and 3 from J; bases not matched to a gene: 12. The CDR3 nucleotides read TGTGCCAGCAGCTTAGTAGGGGGCGAAGGTATTAACTACAATGAGCAGTTCTTC. Translation gives CASSLVGGEGINYNEQFF.

A word on this clonotype: This clone may be a read error of a much larger clone one base away. This chain uses TRBV20-1 with TRBJ2-3, with unresolved D. Germline V gene data show CDR1 as DFQATT and CDR2 as SNEGSKA (reference sequence). This CDR3 has 13 amino acids. V lost 0 bases and J 8 bases, leaving 12 bases between the germline ends. CDR3 DNA: TGCAGTGCTAGAGACCATTGGTCAGGTACGCAGTATTTT. This encodes CSARDHWSGTQYF.